The present T cell receptor (beta chain) was sequenced within a study of T-cell reconstitution after alpha-beta-depleted transplantation in children. Preparation of the TCRbeta library was carried out with unique molecular identifiers. MiXCR, run by TCRdb on the PCR reads, gives a single entry per CDR3 protein. Altogether about 460,000 distinct CDR3 sequences are present, approximately 10% being singletons, with the ten largest covering 14%. In its sample, this clonotype was seen many times. What it binds is unknown. Points from the study as a whole: Certain patients had high TCRbeta diversity at day 60, and it came from recipient T cells and thymic progenitors that survived. Several hundred expanded graft clones reportedly were the source of alpha-beta T cells about two months after transplant. T cells produced anew were the main source of T-cell counts and diversity one year after transplant.

This CDR3 region has 15 residues. Germline assignment: CDR1 MNHEY and CDR2 SVGAGI. V dropped 2 bases and J dropped 2 bases, with 12 bases sitting between them. The V gene is TRBV6-5, the J gene TRBJ2-5; D is unresolved. Source: PBMCs, mostly from graft donor cells, taken 180 days after TCRalphabeta/CD19-depleted stem cell transplant. The sequence was obtained from a female patient aged 2-10 years who had a stem cell transplant for aplastic anemia, so the T cells may come from the graft donor. The CDR3 DNA is TGTGCCAGCAGTTACAGTTGGACCCAACAAGAGACCCAGTACTTC. It specifies CASSYSWTQQETQYF.